This T cell receptor beta chain is from a study of response to subunit inactivated influenza vaccine. Broader study findings: Authors proposed each seasonal influenza vaccination draws in few new T cells.

CDR3 length: 15 amino acids. Trimming left V 3 bases short and J 3 bases short, with 12 bases between. Germline loops: CDR1 DFQATT, CDR2 SNEGSKA (reference sequence). To note about this clonotype: Its antigen is not identified.

TCRdb reprocessed the RT-PCR reads via MiXCR and lists one record per CDR3 protein. This table holds about 620,000 distinct CDR3 sequences, 10% to 15% found once. This clonotype was sampled from a man aged 50 to 60 who received an inactivated influenza vaccine. J is TRBJ1-6 and V is TRBV20-1; TRBD1 might be the D (5 bases). The sequences come from PBMCs from blood, collected on the day of vaccination. DNA of the CDR3: TGCAGTGCTAGGGGCGGGCAGGGCTATAATTCACCCCTCCACTTT. Translating it yields CSARGGQGYNSPLHF.